This T cell receptor (beta chain) was sequenced during a study of T cells in Graves' hyperthyroidism and ophthalmopathy (dated by TCRdb to about 2019). Looking at the study overall: Peripheral blood was collected at initial diagnosis, before any treatment. Following sampling, methimazole starting at 30 mg daily was given to hyperthyroidism patients, and high-dose intravenous methylprednisolone was given to ophthalmopathy patients. TCR V-J signatures able to tell the groups apart were searched for in a discovery cohort of approximately 95 patients, of whom 43 had Graves' ophthalmopathy and more than 55 had stable Graves' hyperthyroidism. Thyroid tissue and blood T-cell repertoires from roughly 6 Graves' hyperthyroidism patients were also compared in the study. TCR Vbeta CDR3 sequencing of around 130 peripheral blood samples (about 45 ophthalmopathy, 70 to 85 hyperthyroidism and around 17 progressor patients) is reported in the paper. The approximately 90 discovery patients were randomly split 7:3 into training and test sets. Prospective prediction of ophthalmopathy was tested in an independent validation cohort consisting of some 19 hyperthyroidism patients and more than 15 patients who later progressed to ophthalmopathy. Points the paper makes about the study in general: Sample size was not statistically predetermined, and blinding of investigators to group allocation was not performed. In validation, the model predicted progression to ophthalmopathy a median of about 5.9 months before onset, with roughly 70% sensitivity and 72.22% specificity. Ophthalmopathy was separated from stable hyperthyroidism by a 13 V-J signature model, with over 85% sensitivity and about 81% specificity obtained in cross-validation and 80%/75% obtained in testing. Most expanded thyroid clonotypes (frequency above 0.001) were also found in blood, which suggests that blood repertoires may mirror thyroid immune responses.

Moderately to severely active disease, a Clinical Activity Score of at least 3, a NOSPECS grade of at least 4, and a duration under 3 months were present in ophthalmopathy patients. Any patient with an uncontrolled infection, another autoimmune disease, pregnancy or lactation was excluded. Diagnoses were based on clinical symptoms, serum thyroxine and TRAb, thyroid ultrasound and orbital computed tomography. PBMCs were separated from over 9 ml of fresh peripheral blood using Ficoll-Paque density gradient centrifugation. Total RNA was extracted with Trizol reagent, and quality was checked on an Agilent 2100 Bioanalyzer. Details on this clonotype: Its antigen is still unknown. No base-level quality is on record; no much larger clone is a single base apart.

TCR beta CDR3 regions were amplified from RNA transcripts. For the first round of RT-PCR on the TCR CDR3, the HTBI primer set was used together with the Qiagen OneStep RT-PCR kit. Libraries were constructed in a second round of multiplex PCR, after which size selection and purification were carried out. The libraries were sequenced on an Illumina HiSeq2000 using paired-end 100 bp reads. The study's processing was this. Raw data were processed with SOAPnuke, discarding reads with adapters, uncalled bases, mean Phred below 15, or no exact constant-primer or identifier match. High-quality paired reads were merged with COPE v1.2.5, and unique nucleotide sequences were defined as clonotypes. Clonotypes were aligned to IMGT TRBV, TRBD and TRBJ reference segments using MiTCR v1.1. Analysis was restricted to V-J combinations with a frequency above 0.0001, which covered about 99% of repertoires. A TCS score was defined as the ratio of F50 (clonal expansion) to E x V (chaos), with BLOSUM62-based TCRdist applied between CDR3 peptides within each V-J. Welch's t-statistics and random forest reduced around 520 V-J features to about 12, which were used in a naive Bayes classifier (R e1071). The public reads were reprocessed in TCRdb via fastp at Q25 and MiXCR, keeping in-frame beta chains. Every entry covers one CDR3 protein and lists the most common genes and DNA from its rows. The V and J calls and clone size are TCRdb's, not the authors'. The sample table lists roughly 520,000 distinct CDR3 sequences, around 24% of them with a count of one. The ten largest clones take up approximately 11% of the sample.

The TCR comes from a woman aged 25 to 39 with Graves' ophthalmopathy. The sequenced sample consisted of blood.

The CDR3 amino acid sequence is: CAWSRDTSGNTIYF. Here is the DNA: TGTGCCTGGAGTCGAGACACCTCTGGAAACACCATATATTTT. The sequence is built from TRBV30 and TRBJ1-3; the D gene is not confidently resolved. V is cut by 2 bases and J by 0 bases, and the space between the germline ends is 8 bases. Taken from cysteine to phenylalanine, the CDR3 has 14 residues. Here the CDR3 DNA is all that survives: 42 bases in frame from base 1. CDR1 and CDR2 (GTSNPN, SVGIG) derive from the germline V gene (reference sequence).